This is a list of T cell receptor beta chains from one sample in a study of CD8 T cells in Susac syndrome. TCRdb fed the immunoSEQ multiplex PCR reads into MiXCR, producing one record per CDR3 protein. Of 75,000 to 80,000 distinct CDR3 sequences in the sample, approximately 94% were seen once. Specimen: CD8+ T cells from PBMCs. The receptor set was obtained from a human donor with Susac syndrome. The CDR3 runs from the conserved cysteine through the conserved F or W. Fields, in order: V gene, D gene, clone size, J gene, CDR3 protein, CDR3 DNA. The D gene is left open where the match is weak. Rows may omit the clone size; those that give it use once, few, many or a size class.

V: TRBV7-8
D: NA
size: NA
J: TRBJ2-5
CDR3: CASSSEAGGETQYF
DNA: TGTGCCAGCAGCTCAGAGGCGGGTGGGGAGACCCAGTACTTC

V: TRBV20-1
D: TRBD2
size: NA
J: TRBJ2-3
CDR3: CSARRTSVVGPDTQYF
DNA: TGCAGTGCTCGACGGACTAGCGTGGTTGGACCGGATACGCAGTATTTT

V: TRBV3-1
D: NA
size: NA
J: TRBJ2-7
CDR3: CASSLAGTPSYEQYF
DNA: TGTGCCAGCAGTCTCGCCGGGACACCCTCCTACGAGCAGTACTTC

V: TRBV28
D: NA
size: once
J: TRBJ2-5
CDR3: CALGRYQETQYF
DNA: TGTGCCCTTGGGCGGTACCAAGAGACCCAGTACTTC

V: TRBV3-1
D: NA
size: NA
J: TRBJ1-2
CDR3: CASRQFNVWDPGTF
DNA: TGTGCCAGCAGGCAATTCAACGTCTGGGACCCAGGCACCTTC

V: TRBV20-1
D: NA
size: NA
J: TRBJ2-5
CDR3: CSASQETQYF
DNA: TGCAGTGCTAGTCAAGAGACCCAGTACTTC

V: TRBV27
D: NA
size: once
J: TRBJ1-2
CDR3: CASSFNRDYGYTF
DNA: TGTGCCAGCAGTTTTAACAGGGATTATGGCTACACCTTC

V: TRBV4-1
D: NA
size: NA
J: TRBJ2-7
CDR3: CASSQEGLGGEQYF
DNA: TGCGCCAGCAGCCAAGAGGGCCTCGGCGGGGAGCAGTACTTC

V: TRBV12-3/TRBV12-4
D: NA
size: NA
J: TRBJ1-1
CDR3: CASSLATTEAFF
DNA: TGTGCCAGCAGTTTAGCGACAACTGAAGCTTTCTTT

V: TRBV20-1
D: NA
size: NA
J: TRBJ2-1
CDR3: CSSRQSSGNEQFF
DNA: TGCAGTTCTCGACAGTCCTCTGGGAATGAGCAGTTCTTC

V: TRBV9
D: NA
size: NA
J: TRBJ1-2
CDR3: CASSEGPGGYTF
DNA: TGTGCCAGCAGCGAGGGGCCGGGGGGCTACACCTTC

V: TRBV27
D: NA
size: NA
J: TRBJ1-1
CDR3: CASSLGPDTEAFF
DNA: TGTGCCAGCAGTTTAGGCCCGGACACTGAAGCTTTCTTT

V: TRBV12-5
D: TRBD1
size: NA
J: TRBJ2-1
CDR3: CASGFKTGTGPRDEQFF
DNA: TGTGCTAGTGGTTTCAAAACCGGGACAGGGCCTCGCGATGAGCAGTTCTTC

V: TRBV4-1
D: NA
size: NA
J: TRBJ2-1
CDR3: CASSQDKSSYNEQFF
DNA: TGCGCCAGCAGCCAAGATAAGAGCTCCTACAATGAGCAGTTCTTC